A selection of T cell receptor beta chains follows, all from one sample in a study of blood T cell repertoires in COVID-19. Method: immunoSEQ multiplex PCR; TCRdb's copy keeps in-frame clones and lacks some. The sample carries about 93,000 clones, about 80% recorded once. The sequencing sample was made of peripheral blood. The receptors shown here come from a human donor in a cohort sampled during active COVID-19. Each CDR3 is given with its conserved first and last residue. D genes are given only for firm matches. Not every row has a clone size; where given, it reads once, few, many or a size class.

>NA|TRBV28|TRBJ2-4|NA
CASSLETNIQYF
TGTGCCAGCAGTTTGGAGACTAACATTCAGTACTTC
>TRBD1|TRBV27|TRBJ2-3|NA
CVSSIVGTASTDTQYF
TGTGTCAGCAGTATAGTCGGGACAGCTAGCACAGATACGCAGTATTTT
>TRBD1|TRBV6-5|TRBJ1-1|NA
CASTWTGTGTEAFF
TGTGCCAGCACCTGGACAGGGACGGGTACTGAAGCTTTCTTT
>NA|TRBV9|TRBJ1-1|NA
CASSFGMGGTEAFF
TGTGCCAGCAGCTTCGGGATGGGGGGGACTGAAGCTTTCTTT
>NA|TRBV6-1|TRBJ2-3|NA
CASSDEDSRFRPDTQYF
TGTGCCAGCAGTGACGAGGACTCCCGCTTCCGTCCAGATACGCAGTATTTT
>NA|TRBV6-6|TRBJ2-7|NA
CASSYSQGEQYF
TGTGCCAGCAGTTACTCACAGGGCGAGCAGTACTTC
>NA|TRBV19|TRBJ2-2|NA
CASSIRKTQGAGELFF
TGTGCCAGTAGTATCCGGAAAACCCAGGGCGCCGGGGAGCTGTTTTTT
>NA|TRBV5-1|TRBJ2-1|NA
CASSRVGDRDEQFF
TGCGCCAGCAGCCGCGTCGGGGATCGGGATGAGCAGTTCTTC
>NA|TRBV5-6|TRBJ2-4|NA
CASSLGDNIQYF
TGTGCCAGCAGCTTGGGAGATAACATTCAGTACTTC
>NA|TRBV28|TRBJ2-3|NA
CASSPQSGGDTQYF
TGTGCCAGCAGTCCACAAAGCGGAGGAGATACGCAGTATTTT
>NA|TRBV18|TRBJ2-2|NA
CASSPYTVAVNTGELFF
TGTGCCAGCTCGCCTTACACGGTAGCGGTTAACACCGGGGAGCTGTTTTTT
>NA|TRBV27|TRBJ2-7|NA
CASSLSSGAGTRAQYF
TGTGCCAGCAGTTTATCGTCGGGAGCGGGCACCCGGGCGCAGTACTTC
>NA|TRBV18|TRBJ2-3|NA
CASSPGTLASQYF
TGTGCCAGCTCACCAGGGACCCTAGCGTCGCAGTATTTT
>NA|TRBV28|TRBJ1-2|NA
CASKIAGEPNGYTF
TGTGCCAGTAAAATTGCAGGGGAACCTAATGGCTACACCTTC
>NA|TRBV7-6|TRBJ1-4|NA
CASSLGLGRDNEKLFF
TGTGCCAGCAGCTTAGGTTTGGGCAGGGATAATGAAAAACTGTTTTTT
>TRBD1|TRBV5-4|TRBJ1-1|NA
CASSPPNQGGSPEAFF
TGTGCCAGCAGCCCCCCAAATCAGGGGGGTAGTCCTGAAGCTTTCTTT
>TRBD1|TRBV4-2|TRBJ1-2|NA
CASSQAQGASTSGYTF
TGTGCCAGCAGCCAGGCTCAGGGGGCGTCCACCAGTGGCTACACCTTC
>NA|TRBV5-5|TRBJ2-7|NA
CASIQPGPGNF
TGTGCCAGCATCCAACCAGGACCCGGGAACTTC
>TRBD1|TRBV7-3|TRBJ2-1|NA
CASSSQFGTGNNEQFF
TGTGCCAGCAGCTCCCAGTTTGGGACAGGAAACAATGAGCAGTTCTTC
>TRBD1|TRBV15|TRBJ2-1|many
CATSRTGSSYNEQFF
TGTGCCACCAGCAGGACAGGGAGCTCCTACAATGAGCAGTTCTTC
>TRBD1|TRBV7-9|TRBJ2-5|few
CASSFRQGAQETQYF
TGTGCCAGCAGCTTCCGACAGGGGGCCCAAGAGACCCAGTACTTC
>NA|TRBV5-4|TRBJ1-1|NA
CASKKAGTYTEAFF
TGTGCCAGCAAAAAGGCTGGGACATACACTGAAGCTTTCTTT